One TCR beta chain is described in this entry. At least ten counts were recorded for this clonotype. No antigen is known for it. No quality values exist for individual bases; no much larger clone is one base distant. The time point label here, explained by the study, means: sample taken at primary tumor resection. Samples were obtained from approximately 70 patients with early-stage, untreated non-small cell lung cancer from the lung TRACERx cohort. Whole RNA extracted from tumor and nontumor lung tissue, or from cryopreserved PBMC samples, was used for TCR sequencing without cell sorting. A patient was chosen for TCR sequencing only when enough RNA was available from at least two tumor regions. Before selection, tumor and adjacent nontumor lung specimens were reviewed by a lung pathologist. This record comes from a study of spatial heterogeneity in lung cancer (dated by TCRdb to about 2019). The study in broad terms: Beta-chain transcripts were consistently detected in greater numbers than alpha-chain transcripts, which likely reflected higher beta-chain transcript abundance. In tumor regions, TCR transcript counts showed a strong correlation with a T cell transcriptional module score from matched bulk RNA-seq. TCR repertoire features were related to nonsynonymous mutation counts determined by whole-exome sequencing of tumor tissue. In the raw uncorrected reads, each unique combination of TCR and UMI appeared on average more than ten times. The study quantitatively compared TCR alpha and beta repertoires across multiple tumor regions, matched nontumor lung and blood in non-small cell lung cancer. At surgery, 200 to 250 tumor regions, roughly 63 matched nontumor lung samples and 56 PBMC samples were TCR-sequenced for both alpha and beta chains.

Paper-wide results and their limitations: The number of expanded intratumoral alpha and beta TCRs correlated with the tumor nonsynonymous mutation count. Confirming at a functional level the hypothesis that regional TCRs recognize regional mutations was considered to require additional single-cell paired TCR alpha and beta sequencing. TCR-seq was estimated to cover only approximately 6.4% of tumor T cells for alpha chains and 13% for beta chains. Counts of ubiquitous and regional expanded TCRs were found to correlate with counts of ubiquitous and regional nonsynonymous mutations, respectively.

The library was made by 5' RACE. The data were produced on a NextSeq 500. To allow correction of PCR and sequencing errors, the TCR library protocol tagged every TCR cDNA molecule with a unique molecular identifier. The study's processing was this. TCR identification, UMI-based error correction and CDR3 extraction were all carried out with Decombinator tools. Expanded TCRs were defined as those above a frequency of 2 per 1,000, corresponding to the top 1% of the tumor frequency distribution. Expanded tumor TCRs were classed as regional if statistically deemed absent (corrected P<0.05) from at least one tumor region, otherwise ubiquitous. Renyi diversity was computed with the R vegan package after each repertoire had been subsampled 100 times to 5,000 TCRs. CDR3 similarity networks were constructed using string-kernel similarity of amino acid triplets, with links drawn between CDR3s whose pairwise similarity was above 0.82. The public reads were reanalyzed by TCRdb: fastp trimming at Q25, MiXCR alignment, in-frame beta chains only. Records with the same CDR3 protein are collapsed into one entry carrying the most frequent genes and DNA. TCRdb assigned the V and J calls; the authors' analysis was not used. The table for this sample lists 17,000 or so distinct CDR3 sequences; roughly 7.3% of them were counted only once. The biggest ten clones account for 20% to 25% of the sample.

Including the terminal cysteine and phenylalanine, the CDR3 comprises 15 residues. Only the CDR3 DNA stays, 45 bases, in frame from base 1. Cut back by 4 bases and 1 base, the V and J ends lie 13 bases apart. From the germline V gene, CDR1 is SGHTA and CDR2 is FQGNSA. This receptor was taken from a female donor with early-stage non-small cell lung cancer. The sequence joins TRBV7-2 to TRBJ1-1; perhaps TRBD1 is the D gene, with 6 bases matching. The material sequenced was lung tumor tissue, taken at surgery. The nucleotide sequence is given as TGTGCCAGCAGCTCCCCCCGGACAGAGAACACTGAAGCTTTCTTT. This yields the protein CASSSPRTENTEAFF.